The 10 T cell receptor beta chains below come from one sample, sequenced in a study of molecular identifiers for immune sequencing clone quantification. TCRdb fed the PCR reads into MiXCR, producing one record per CDR3 protein. The sample has 300,000 to 350,000 distinct CDR3 sequences; about a fifth are singletons. Sequencing was done on a sample of naive CD8+ T cells from blood, with Jurkat cell RNA spiked in. Indicated subset: FACS-sorted CD8+CD4-CCR7+CD45RA+ naive T cells. These TCRs come from a human donor in good health. Some libraries in this study had Jurkat cell RNA spiked in.

This rearrangement joins TRBV6-5 to TRBJ2-5, with a possible D match to TRBD2 (6 bases). V was cut by 8 bases and J by 2 bases, with 18 bases left in between. Germline V gives CDR1 MNHEY, CDR2 SVGAGI. This CDR3 is built from 15 residues. CDR3 sequence (DNA): TGTGCCAGCGGTCAGGTAGCGGCCGATCAAGAGACCCAGTACTTC. Encoded protein: CASGQVAADQETQYF.

This clonotype was counted at least ten times. V gene TRBV12-5 combines with J gene TRBJ2-7, with D possibly called TRBD1 or TRBD2 (5 bases each). V gave up 1 base and J gave up 1 base, with 5 bases separating them. Germline V gene data show CDR1 as LGHNT and CDR2 as FRNRAP. CDR3 length equals 13 residues. The CDR3 DNA reads TGTGCTAGTGGTTTGGGGGGGTCCTACGAGCAGTACTTC. Translation: CASGLGGSYEQYF.

This clonotype was counted many times. The CDR3 here is CASSPPGRGHEQYF. The CDR3 bases are TGTGCCAGCAGCCCCCCGGGCAGGGGGCACGAGCAGTACTTC. The genes are TRBV7-9 and TRBJ2-7; TRBD1 aligns across 8 bases. V shed 5 bases, J shed 5 bases, and the junction held 8 bases outside the gene matches. The CDR3 is 14 residues long. Per germline, CDR1 SEHNR and CDR2 FQNEAQ (reference sequence).

For this clonotype: A much larger clone lies one base from this, so it may be a read error. The V and J genes are TRBV1 and TRBJ2-2; whether TRBD2, the table's D call, matches the DNA was not checked. TRBV1 is termed a pseudogene. The CDR3 runs to 17 residues. The chain's CDR3 is CTGSQVRRGGSTGELFF. In DNA, the CDR3 is TGCACCGGCAGCCAAGTGCGGCGGGGGGGCAGCACCGGGGAGCTGTTTTTT.

This clonotype appeared a few times. This rearrangement joins TRBV7-3 to TRBJ2-3; D is possibly TRBD2 (6 bases). Germline assignment: CDR1 SGHTA and CDR2 FQGTGA. Between the trimmed V and J ends, which lost 1 base and 0 bases, there was a span of 8 bases. The CDR3 runs to 15 residues. The CDR3 DNA reads TGTGCCAGCAGCTTAATTAGCGGCAGCACAGATACGCAGTATTTT. Translating it yields CASSLISGSTDTQYF.

This clonotype has ten or more counts. The rearrangement links TRBV19 to TRBJ2-2; 9 bases agree with TRBD1. CDR3 size: 15 residues. After removal of 6 bases from V and 4 bases from J, the junction contained 6 bases not matched to a gene. CDR1 is LNHDA, CDR2 SQIVND, per germline (reference sequence). The CDR3 protein is CASSPDRGPTGELFF. DNA of the CDR3: TGTGCCAGTAGCCCGGACAGGGGACCCACCGGGGAGCTGTTTTTT.

This clonotype turned up a few times. This chain links TRBV30 with TRBJ2-7; 9 bases agree with TRBD2. Trimming cost V 0 bases and J 2 bases; bases outside gene matches: 8. CDR3 length: 16 amino acids. The germline V gene has CDR1 GTSNPN and CDR2 SVGIG (reference sequence). Here the CDR3 reads CAWSVRVGGRAYEQYF. The CDR3 DNA sequence: TGTGCCTGGAGTGTACGGGTCGGCGGGAGGGCCTACGAGCAGTACTTC.

In the case of this clonotype: This sequence may be a read error, since a much larger clone differs from it by one base. This rearrangement joins TRBV5-1 to TRBJ2-7; no firm D call. Per the germline V gene, CDR1 is SGHRS and CDR2 is YFSETQ. The V gene lost 4 bases and the J gene lost 3 bases, with 17 bases spanning the gap. This CDR3 comprises 15 residues. In nucleotides, the CDR3 is TGCGCCAGCAGCCTTGAGGCAGGTCAGTTCTACGAGCAGTACTTC. Its protein is CASSLEAGQFYEQYF. The complete variable domain, with remaining parts taken from reference TRBV5-1 and TRBJ2-7, reads KAGVTQTPRYLIKTRGQQVTLSCSPISGHRSVSWYQQTPGQGLQFLFEYFSETQRNKGNFPGRFSGRQFSNSRSEMNVSTLELGDSALYLCASSLEAGQFYEQYFGPGTRLTVT.

As regards this clonotype: The CDR3 carries no conserved terminal phenylalanine or tryptophan, so it likely arises from a read error. The CDR3 sequence is CSVEDLTGGFADTQYL. In DNA form, the CDR3 reads TGCAGCGTTGAAGATCTGACAGGGGGCTTTGCAGATACGCAGTATTTA. The chain couples TRBV29-1 to TRBJ2-3; 10 positions match TRBD1. With 0 bases clipped from V and 4 bases from J, the junction kept 7 bases outside the gene matches. The CDR3 has 16 residues. The germline V gene has CDR1 SQVTM and CDR2 ANQGSEA.

The chain joins TRBV19 to TRBJ2-1; 8 bases are shared with TRBD2. Germline lookup yields CDR1 LNHDA and CDR2 SQIVND (reference sequence). This CDR3 has 21 residues. The J segment lost 0 bases and the V segment lost 7 bases, leaving 23 bases of the junction unmatched. Here the CDR3 DNA reads TGTGCCAGTACCGATGGGGGGCCGGGACTAGTGGGGGGTAGCTCCTACAATGAGCAGTTCTTC. Its protein product is CASTDGGPGLVGGSSYNEQFF.